The 18 T cell receptor beta chains in this list originate from one sample, sequenced in a study of glioma-infiltrating T cells after dendritic cell vaccination. The sample's time point: after dendritic cell vaccination, including at tumor progression/relapse. Sequencing used immunoSEQ multiplex PCR; TCRdb keeps in-frame clones, though not all of them. Of some 90,000 clones in the sample, 80% to 90% were seen once. The sequenced sample was blood, obtained after dendritic cell vaccination. The receptor source for this set is a human donor with glioblastoma.

V is TRBV7-9 and J is TRBJ2-7; 7 positions match TRBD1. V shed 5 bases and J 4 bases; nucleotides not matched to a gene: 8. CDR1 SEHNR and CDR2 FQNEAQ come from the germline V gene (reference sequence). The CDR3 consists of 14 residues. CDR3 sequence reads: CASSLRDSTYEQYF. In nucleotides, the CDR3 is TGTGCCAGCAGCCTCCGGGACAGTACATACGAGCAGTACTTC. Complete variable domain (other parts from reference TRBV7-9 and TRBJ2-7): DTGVSQNPRHKITKRGQNVTFRCDPISEHNRLYWYRQTLGQGPEFLTYFQNEAQLEKSRLLSDRFSAERPKGSFSTLEIQRTEQGDSAMYLCASSLRDSTYEQYFGPGTRLTVT.

The V call is TRBV5-1, the J call TRBJ2-7; weak D call: TRBD2 (5 bases). This CDR3 is built from 12 residues. Trimming took 2 bases from V and 8 from J, leaving 11 bases between them. Germline V lookup: CDR1 SGHRS, CDR2 YFSETQ. In DNA, the CDR3 is TGCGCCAGCAGCTTTACCGGGATTAAGCAGTACTTC. This codes for CASSFTGIKQYF.

Only a few counts were recorded for this clone. The genes are TRBV7-9 and TRBJ1-5; 8 bases fit TRBD1. This CDR3 spans 14 amino acids. The junction had 5 bases not matched to a gene; V was cut back by 5 bases and J by 5 bases. Germline CDR1 SEHNR, CDR2 FQNEAQ (reference sequence). Here the CDR3 reads CASSPSGGDQPQHF. As DNA, the CDR3 is TGTGCCAGCAGCCCCTCAGGGGGCGATCAGCCCCAGCATTTT.

In DNA form, the CDR3 reads TGTGCCAGCAGTTACCCCGGACAGGCGAACACTGAAGCTTTCTTT. Its protein product is CASSYPGQANTEAFF. The gene calls are TRBV6-5 and TRBJ1-1, with 7 bases fitting TRBD1. This CDR3 spans 15 amino acids. Germline-derived CDR1 and CDR2 are MNHEY and SVGAGI. V gave up 2 bases and J gave up 1 base; unmatched junction bases: 4.

The chain recombines TRBV4-1 with TRBJ2-7; D is perhaps TRBD1 (6 bases). The germline gives CDR1 MGHRA, CDR2 YSYEKL. The CDR3 consists of 15 residues. Trimming took 0 bases from V and 3 from J, leaving 12 bases between them. The DNA of the CDR3 is TGCGCCAGCAGCCAAGAAGCGTGGGGGCGCTACGAGCAGTACTTC. Protein: CASSQEAWGRYEQYF.

The rearrangement uses TRBV6-5 and TRBJ1-6, with D maybe TRBD1 (6 bases). Deletions cut 7 bases from V and 8 bases from J, with 18 bases between. CDR3 size: 15 residues. Germline V gives CDR1 MNHEY, CDR2 SVGAGI. The CDR3 coding sequence is TGTGCCAGCACCCAGGGGCCATCTGTTGATTCACCCCTCCACTTT. It encodes CASTQGPSVDSPLHF.

The DNA of the CDR3 is TGTGCCAGCAGTGAGGGACAGCTACTAGCCAAAAACATTCAGTACTTC. It codes for CASSEGQLLAKNIQYF. The rearrangement uses TRBV6-1 and TRBJ2-4; 7 nucleotides line up with TRBD1. Trimming removed 3 bases from V and 0 bases from J; junction bases left unmatched: 5. This CDR3 has 16 amino acids. Germline-derived CDR1 and CDR2 are MNHNS and SASEGT.

This clone was counted once. J is TRBJ2-2 and V is TRBV30; perhaps TRBD2 as D (5 bases). CDR1 is GTSNPN and CDR2 is SVGIG in the germline V gene (reference sequence). There are 14 residues in the CDR3. Trimming took 5 bases from V and 5 from J, leaving 15 bases between them. The CDR3 nucleotides read TGTGCCTGGCCGGCGGGCGGTGGGACCGGGGAGCTGTTTTTT. Its protein is CAWPAGGGTGELFF.

This chain connects TRBV2 to TRBJ1-4; D possibly corresponds to TRBD1 (6 bases). The CDR3 has 14 amino acids. Germline CDR1 and CDR2: SNHLY and FYNNEI. The V gene lost 3 bases and the J gene lost 2 bases, with 7 bases spanning the gap. This CDR3 is CASSEQGTNEKLFF. The CDR3 DNA reads TGTGCCAGCAGTGAGCAGGGGACTAATGAAAAACTGTTTTTT. The full variable domain, in which reference TRBV2 and TRBJ1-4 provide the parts outside the CDR3, is EPEVTQTPSHQVTQMGQEVILRCVPISNHLYFYWYRQILGQKVEFLVSFYNNEISEKSEIFDDQFSVERPDGSNFTLKIRSTKLEDSAMYFCASSEQGTNEKLFFGSGTQLSVL.

The chain employs TRBV7-2 and TRBJ2-7, with 10 bases lining up with TRBD1. Germline V gene sequence: CDR1 SGHTA, CDR2 FQGNSA. V gave up 4 bases and J gave up 5 bases; unmatched junction bases: 5. The CDR3 sequence is 14 residues long. The CDR3 loop is CASSSIGQGDEQYF. The DNA of the CDR3 is TGTGCCAGCAGCTCTATAGGACAGGGGGACGAGCAGTACTTC. The full variable domain, with the rest looked up from reference TRBV7-2 and TRBJ2-7, is GAGVSQSPSNKVTEKGKDVELRCDPISGHTALYWYRQSLGQGLEFLIYFQGNSAPDKSGLPSDRFSAERTGGSVSTLTIQRTQQEDSAVYLCASSSIGQGDEQYFGPGTRLTVT.

The chain links TRBV10-3 to TRBJ1-2; D remains ambiguous. With 4 bases removed from V and 8 bases from J, the gap between germline ends came to 14 bases. Germline loops: CDR1 ENHRY, CDR2 SYGVKD. The length of the CDR3 is 13 residues. The CDR3 DNA follows: TGTGCCATCAGTGGCGGGGAGGTTCGGGGCTACACCTTC. This codes for CAISGGEVRGYTF.

As DNA, the CDR3 is TGTGCCAGCAGCCCGCGGAGGGTAGCGGGGCTTTACGAGCAGTACTTC. Translation gives CASSPRRVAGLYEQYF. The chain combines TRBV5-4 with TRBJ2-7, with TRBD2 matching 8 bases. The V gene end was trimmed by 4 bases and the J gene end by 4 bases; junction bases not matched to a gene: 13. The CDR3 is 16 amino acids. The germline V gene encodes CDR1 SGHNT and CDR2 YYREEE (reference sequence).

The CDR3 DNA follows: TGTGCCAGCACCGACCTTGGTTGGACAGGGGCGGGCTACACCTTC. It is translated as CASTDLGWTGAGYTF. The V and J genes are TRBV6-1 and TRBJ1-2, with 9 bases identical to TRBD1. This CDR3 spans 15 amino acids. Germline CDR1 reads MNHNS; CDR2 reads SASEGT. Unmatched junction bases numbered 14, after V lost 7 bases and J lost 8 bases.

The rearrangement uses TRBV30 and TRBJ1-5; D unclear. V lost 5 bases and J lost 6, with 17 bases in between. The germline gives CDR1 GTSNPN, CDR2 SVGIG (reference sequence). This CDR3 comprises 14 residues. Here the CDR3 reads CAWGRPTDAQPQHF. The CDR3 nucleotides read TGTGCCTGGGGTCGGCCTACAGACGCTCAGCCCCAGCATTTT. Full variable domain (outside the CDR3, taken from reference TRBV30 and TRBJ1-5): SQTIHQWPATLVQPVGSPLSLECTVEGTSNPNLYWYRQAAGRGLQLLFYSVGIGQISSEVPQNLSASRPQDRQFILSSKKLLLSDSGFYLCAWGRPTDAQPQHFGDGTRLSIL.

This sequence joins TRBV19 and TRBJ1-3; D possibly corresponds to TRBD1 (5 bases). CDR3 length: 15 amino acids. The germline V gene has CDR1 LNHDA and CDR2 SQIVND (reference sequence). V lost 3 bases to trimming and J lost 7 bases, with 16 bases between them. CDR3: CASSIGAGSRNTIYF. The CDR3 DNA follows: TGTGCCAGTAGTATTGGGGCAGGGTCGAGGAACACCATATATTTT.

This clone was seen more than once but under ten times. V usage is TRBV7-9 and J usage is TRBJ2-3; 7 nucleotides line up with TRBD1. Germline CDR1 and CDR2: SEHNR and FQNEAQ (reference sequence). V shed 10 bases and J 3 bases; nucleotides not matched to a gene: 7. The CDR3 extends over 13 amino acids. This CDR3 reads CAMGDSNTDTQYF. CDR3 sequence (DNA): TGTGCCATGGGGGACAGCAATACAGATACGCAGTATTTT.

V is TRBV5-1 and J is TRBJ2-1; tentative D call: TRBD1 (6 bases). The V end lost 4 bases, the J end lost 2 bases, and 10 bases lay between the germline ends. Germline CDR1 and CDR2: SGHRS and YFSETQ. CDR3 length: 14 amino acids. CDR3 nucleotide sequence: TGCGCCAGCAGCGACGGGACACCCTACAATGAGCAGTTCTTC. It specifies CASSDGTPYNEQFF. The full variable domain, completed using reference TRBV5-1 and TRBJ2-1, is KAGVTQTPRYLIKTRGQQVTLSCSPISGHRSVSWYQQTPGQGLQFLFEYFSETQRNKGNFPGRFSGRQFSNSRSEMNVSTLELGDSALYLCASSDGTPYNEQFFGPGTRLTVL.

This chain uses TRBV7-2 with TRBJ2-5, with 10 nucleotides matching TRBD1. Germline values: CDR1 SGHTA, CDR2 FQGNSA. This CDR3 comprises 14 residues. J gave up 2 bases and V 11 bases, and 8 bases lay outside the gene matches. The DNA of the CDR3 is TGTGCCGGGGCGCGGGACAGGGGTCAAGAGACCCAGTACTTC. Protein sequence: CAGARDRGQETQYF.